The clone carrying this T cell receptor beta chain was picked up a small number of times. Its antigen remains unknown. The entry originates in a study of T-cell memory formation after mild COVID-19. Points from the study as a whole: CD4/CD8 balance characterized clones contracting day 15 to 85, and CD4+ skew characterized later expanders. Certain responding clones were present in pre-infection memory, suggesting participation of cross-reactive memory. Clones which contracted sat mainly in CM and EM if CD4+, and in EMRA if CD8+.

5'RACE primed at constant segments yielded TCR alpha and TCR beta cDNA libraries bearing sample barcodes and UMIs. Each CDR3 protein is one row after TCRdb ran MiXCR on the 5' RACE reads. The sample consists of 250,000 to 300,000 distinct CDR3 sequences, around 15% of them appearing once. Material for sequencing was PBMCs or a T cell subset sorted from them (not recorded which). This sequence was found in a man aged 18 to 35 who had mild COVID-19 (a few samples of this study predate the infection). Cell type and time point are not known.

The CDR3 DNA reads TGTGCCAGCAGTGAAACCGGGACATCCGAGCAGTACGTC. Translation gives CASSETGTSEQYV. The chain couples TRBV2 to TRBJ2-7; TRBD1 is a possible D gene (6 bases). Germline V gene lookup returns CDR1 SNHLY and CDR2 FYNNEI. This CDR3 region has 13 residues. V gave up 2 bases and J gave up 6 bases, with 11 bases separating them.